What follows are 25 T cell receptor beta chains derived from one specimen sequenced in a study of T cells after posttransplantation cyclophosphamide. Cyclophosphamide on days +3 and +4 followed busulfan-fludarabine conditioning and a marrow graft. Libraries were prepared by immunoSEQ multiplex PCR; TCRdb keeps only in-frame clonotypes and omits some of them. The repertoire holds 6,500 to 7,000 clones, with 81% as singletons. The material was PBMCs, obtained after allogeneic stem cell transplant with posttransplant cyclophosphamide. Every receptor here comes from a female patient between 50 and 60 years old who received an allogeneic stem cell transplant from a related donor, was CMV-positive, and had no GVHD. Some of the T cells may derive from the graft donor.

The chain uses TRBV9 and TRBJ2-1; 8 nucleotides line up with TRBD2. The CDR3 contains 13 residues. Germline V CDR1 and CDR2: SGDLS, YYNGEE. V shed 0 bases and J 11 bases; nucleotides not matched to a gene: 4. The CDR3, as DNA: TGTGCCAGCAGCGTAGTAACTAGCGGAAAGCAGTTCTTC. Translating gives CASSVVTSGKQFF.

This chain connects TRBV6-5 to TRBJ2-3, with TRBD1 matching 8 bases. Germline V gene sequence: CDR1 MNHEY, CDR2 SVGAGI. The V gene end was trimmed by 5 bases and the J gene end by 1 base; junction bases not matched to a gene: 5. The CDR3 is 15 amino acids. The CDR3 here is CASSTPGQGTDTQYF. CDR3 nucleotide sequence: TGTGCCAGCAGTACCCCGGGACAGGGCACAGATACGCAGTATTTT.

This chain connects TRBV19 to TRBJ2-7, with D uncertain. The V and J ends lost 2 bases and 1 base respectively, with 6 bases between them. This CDR3 contains 13 residues. The V gene's germline CDR1 is LNHDA and CDR2 SQIVND (reference sequence). CDR3 in amino acids: CASSITQSYEQYF. The CDR3 DNA sequence: TGTGCCAGTAGTATAACACAGTCCTACGAGCAGTACTTC.

The chain joins TRBV27 to TRBJ2-1; D possibly corresponds to TRBD1 (6 bases). V lost 7 bases, J lost 0 bases, and 13 bases lay in between. The germline V gene has CDR1 MNHEY and CDR2 SMNVEV (reference sequence). This CDR3 comprises 15 residues. The CDR3 nucleotides are TGTGCCAGCATGAGGGGGTTGAGCTCCTACAATGAGCAGTTCTTC. This gives the protein CASMRGLSSYNEQFF.

V gene TRBV19 combines with J gene TRBJ2-7, with D possibly being TRBD2 (5 bases). CDR1 and CDR2 (germline): LNHDA, SQIVND (reference sequence). This CDR3 has 14 amino acids. Trimming shortened V by 3 bases and J by 0 bases, and 9 bases separated the two germline ends. This CDR3 is CASSMGGLSYEQYF. The CDR3 DNA sequence: TGTGCCAGTAGTATGGGTGGACTCTCCTACGAGCAGTACTTC.

The chain couples TRBV4-2 to TRBJ1-2; no clear D gene. CDR3 length: 13 amino acids. Per the germline V gene, CDR1 is LGHNA and CDR2 is YNFKEQ. V lost 1 base and J 4 bases, leaving 7 bases between the germline ends. The CDR3 nucleotides are TGTGCCAGCAGCCAAGGAGGAGTCTATGGCTACACCTTC. It is translated as CASSQGGVYGYTF.

The DNA of the CDR3 is TGTGCCAGCAGCGCACTGGGGAGGGGCCAGTTCTTC. Translation: CASSALGRGQFF. The chain couples TRBV7-9 to TRBJ2-1, with TRBD2 matching over 7 bases. CDR3 size: 12 residues. Germline loops: CDR1 SEHNR, CDR2 FQNEAQ (reference sequence). J was trimmed by 13 bases and V by 5 bases; bases with no gene match: 8. The full variable domain, completed using reference TRBV7-9 and TRBJ2-1, is DTGVSQNPRHKITKRGQNVTFRCDPISEHNRLYWYRQTLGQGPEFLTYFQNEAQLEKSRLLSDRFSAERPKGSFSTLEIQRTEQGDSAMYLCASSALGRGQFFGPGTRLTVL.

The V and J genes are TRBV28 and TRBJ2-3; 15 bases match TRBD2. J gave up 4 bases and V 2 bases, and 4 bases lay outside the gene matches. The germline V gene encodes CDR1 MDHEN and CDR2 SYDVKM. CDR3 size: 17 residues. The CDR3 protein is CASSLGLAGGPPDTQYF. The CDR3 region has the DNA TGTGCCAGCAGTTTAGGACTAGCGGGAGGGCCCCCAGATACGCAGTATTTT.

The genes are TRBV10-3 and TRBJ2-3; D unclear. V lost 6 bases and J lost 5, with 15 bases in between. The CDR3 sequence is 14 residues long. Germline CDR1 and CDR2: ENHRY and SYGVKD. CDR3: CAIRQGEQKDTQYF. CDR3 nucleotide sequence: TGTGCCATCAGGCAAGGAGAGCAGAAAGATACGCAGTATTTT.

The rearrangement uses TRBV5-6 and TRBJ2-7; 8 bases agree with TRBD1. The CDR3 runs 14 residues. The germline V gene has CDR1 SGHDT and CDR2 YYEEEE. V dropped 1 base and J dropped 4; count of bases not matched to a gene: 4. The CDR3 loop is CASSLPQGAYEQYF. Written as DNA, the CDR3 is TGTGCCAGCAGCTTGCCTCAGGGGGCTTACGAGCAGTACTTC.

The chain links TRBV7-2 to TRBJ2-1, with 14 bases that match TRBD2. This CDR3 has 17 amino acids. Germline V gene sequence: CDR1 SGHTA, CDR2 FQGNSA. With V trimmed by 5 bases and J by 8 bases, 11 bases remained unmatched. Written as DNA, the CDR3 is TGTGCCAGCAGCCTAACCGGGACTAGCGGGAGTAAGGATGAGCAGTTCTTC. Translated, it gives CASSLTGTSGSKDEQFF.

This sequence joins TRBV19 and TRBJ2-6; TRBD1 aligns across 7 bases. This CDR3 spans 19 amino acids. The germline V gene has CDR1 LNHDA and CDR2 SQIVND (reference sequence). The ends lost 9 bases at V and 0 bases at J; junction bases unmatched: 17. CDR3 sequence reads: CASAETHSGGRSGANVLTF. The DNA for the CDR3 is TGTGCCAGCGCGGAAACTCACTCAGGGGGACGCTCTGGGGCCAACGTCCTGACTTTC.

V usage is TRBV29-1 and J usage is TRBJ1-1; perhaps TRBD1 as D (5 bases). This CDR3 contains 13 residues. Between the trimmed V and J ends, which lost 7 bases and 1 base, there was a span of 13 bases. CDR1 and CDR2 from the germline V gene are SQVTM and ANQGSEA. CDR3 bases: TGCAGCGCCCGGGGGGAGGGGAACACTGAAGCTTTCTTT. Translating gives CSARGEGNTEAFF.

This rearrangement joins TRBV23-1 to TRBJ2-1, with TRBD2 identical over 9 bases. TRBV23-1 is an ORF; its function is uncertain. After removal of 4 bases from V and 2 bases from J, the junction contained 6 bases not matched to a gene. CDR3 size: 16 residues. The CDR3 reads CASSPRRLAAYNEQFF. CDR3 bases: TGCGCCAGCAGTCCTCGCCGACTAGCGGCCTACAATGAGCAGTTCTTC.

The chain combines TRBV15 with TRBJ1-1; no definite D call. CDR3 length: 14 amino acids. V gave up 3 bases and J gave up 1 base, with 9 bases separating them. CDR1 and CDR2 (germline): LNHNV, YYDKDF (reference sequence). In DNA, the CDR3 is TGTGCCACCAGCAGGTCCAGAACGAACACTGAAGCTTTCTTT. This sequence encodes CATSRSRTNTEAFF.

The V and J genes are TRBV7-9 and TRBJ1-6; D ambiguous. In germline, CDR1 is SEHNR, CDR2 FQNEAQ (reference sequence). Trimming removed 3 bases from V and 7 bases from J, with 10 bases in between. The CDR3 runs to 14 residues. CDR3 sequence: CASSLGSVNSPLHF. For the CDR3, the DNA is TGTGCCAGCAGCTTGGGCAGTGTGAATTCACCCCTCCACTTT.

The rearrangement uses TRBV19 and TRBJ1-1, with TRBD1 as a possible D gene (5 bases). V was clipped by 4 bases and J by 1 base, with 16 bases between them. Germline CDR1 reads LNHDA; CDR2 reads SQIVND (reference sequence). The CDR3 spans 16 residues. The DNA for the CDR3 is TGTGCCAGTAGTAAAAAGGCGGGGGAAGGGAACACTGAAGCTTTCTTT. Translating it yields CASSKKAGEGNTEAFF.

This clone was observed a handful of times. CDR3 nucleotides: TGTGCCAGCAGTGACCGGGACAGGGTTTTCACTGAAGCTTTCTTT. Translated, it gives CASSDRDRVFTEAFF. This chain links TRBV28 with TRBJ1-1, with 9 bases lining up with TRBD1. The V gene's germline CDR1 is MDHEN and CDR2 SYDVKM. The CDR3 covers 15 residues. With 5 bases clipped from V and 4 bases from J, the junction kept 8 bases outside the gene matches.

This clone was detected only a few times. This sequence joins TRBV19 and TRBJ1-5; 9 bases agree with TRBD1. The V gene's germline CDR1 is LNHDA and CDR2 SQIVND (reference sequence). This CDR3 region has 13 residues. V was clipped by 8 bases and J by 7 bases; unmatched bases: 6. As DNA, the CDR3 is TGTGCCAGTCGGACAGGGGCATGGCAGCCCCAGCATTTT. Its translation: CASRTGAWQPQHF.

V is TRBV15 and J is TRBJ1-1, with 8 bases matching TRBD1. The J segment lost 5 bases and the V segment lost 0 bases, leaving 2 bases of the junction unmatched. CDR1 LNHNV and CDR2 YYDKDF come from the germline V gene (reference sequence). There are 14 residues in the CDR3. DNA for the CDR3: TGTGCCACCAGCAGAGATCAGGGGGCGACTGAAGCTTTCTTT. Amino acids: CATSRDQGATEAFF.

The V gene is TRBV21-1, the J gene TRBJ1-2. TRBV21-1 represents a pseudogene. This CDR3 comprises 17 residues. CDR3 DNA: TGTGCCAGCAGCAAAGGTCTGCCAGCAAGGGAGGACTATGGCTACACCTTC. It is translated as CASSKGLPAREDYGYTF.

Remarks on this clone: Relative to the germline gene, one junction end is altered; a read error may explain this. This sample includes further DNA sequences coding for the same CDR3. The chain recombines TRBV5-4 with TRBJ1-6, with D unresolved. Germline V gene sequence: CDR1 SGHNT, CDR2 YYREEE (reference sequence). There are 15 residues in the CDR3. CDR3 DNA sequence: TGTGCCAGCAGCCCCGACGGAGGGAATAATTCCCCCCTCCACTTT. Its protein is CASSPDGGNNSPLHF.

This chain links TRBV4-1 with TRBJ1-4; D gene unclear. Trimming pared 4 bases from V and 4 bases from J, leaving 13 bases between. Germline CDR1 reads MGHRA; CDR2 reads YSYEKL. The CDR3 has 15 amino acids. CDR3 DNA sequence: TGCGCCAGCAGCCCGGACGGGAAGTTTAATGAAAAACTGTTTTTT. Its translation: CASSPDGKFNEKLFF.

V is TRBV29-1 and J is TRBJ1-3, with D perhaps TRBD1 (6 bases). The CDR3 spans 14 residues. The germline CDR1 and CDR2 sequences are SQVTM and ANQGSEA. V lost 3 bases and J lost 2, with 11 bases in between. CDR3: CSVDSGAAGNTIYF. The CDR3 nucleotides read TGCAGCGTTGACTCAGGGGCCGCTGGAAACACCATATATTTT.

By share, this clone ranks as medium-sized. The V call is TRBV28, the J call TRBJ1-3; no clear D gene. There are 14 residues in the CDR3. V dropped 3 bases and J dropped 0 bases, with 6 bases sitting between them. Germline CDR1 MDHEN, CDR2 SYDVKM. CDR3 in amino acids: CASSFSVSGNTIYF. In DNA form, the CDR3 reads TGTGCCAGCAGTTTCAGTGTCTCTGGAAACACCATATATTTT.